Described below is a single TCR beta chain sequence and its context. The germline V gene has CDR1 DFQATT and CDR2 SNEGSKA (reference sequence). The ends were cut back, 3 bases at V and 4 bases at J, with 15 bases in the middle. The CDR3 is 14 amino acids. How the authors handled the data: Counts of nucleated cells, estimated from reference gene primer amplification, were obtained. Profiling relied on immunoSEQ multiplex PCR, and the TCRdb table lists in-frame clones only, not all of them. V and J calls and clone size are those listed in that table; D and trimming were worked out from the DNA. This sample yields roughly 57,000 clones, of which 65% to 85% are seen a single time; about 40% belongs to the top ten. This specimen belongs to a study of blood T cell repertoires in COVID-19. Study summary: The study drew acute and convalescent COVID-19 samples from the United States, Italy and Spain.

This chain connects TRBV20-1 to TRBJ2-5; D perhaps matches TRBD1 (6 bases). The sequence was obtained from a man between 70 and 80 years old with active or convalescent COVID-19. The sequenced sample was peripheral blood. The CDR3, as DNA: TGCAGTGCTAGTAATCCACAGGGCCGAGAGACCCAGTACTTC. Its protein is CSASNPQGRETQYF.